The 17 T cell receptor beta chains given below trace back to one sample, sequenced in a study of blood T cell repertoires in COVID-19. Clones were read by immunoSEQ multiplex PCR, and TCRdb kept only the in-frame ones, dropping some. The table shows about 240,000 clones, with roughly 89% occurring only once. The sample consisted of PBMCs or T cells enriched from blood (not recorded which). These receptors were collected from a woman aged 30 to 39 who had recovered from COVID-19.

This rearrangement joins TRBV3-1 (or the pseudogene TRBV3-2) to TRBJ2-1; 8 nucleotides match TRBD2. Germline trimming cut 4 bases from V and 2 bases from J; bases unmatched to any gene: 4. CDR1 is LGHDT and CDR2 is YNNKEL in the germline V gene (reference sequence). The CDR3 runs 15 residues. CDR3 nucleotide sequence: TGTGCCAGCAGCCCTACTAGCGGAACCTACAATGAGCAGTTCTTC. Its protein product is CASSPTSGTYNEQFF.

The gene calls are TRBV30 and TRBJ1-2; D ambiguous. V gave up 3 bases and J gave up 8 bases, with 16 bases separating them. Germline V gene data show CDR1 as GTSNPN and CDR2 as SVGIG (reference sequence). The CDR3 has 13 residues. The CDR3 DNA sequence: TGTGCCTGGAGCCGGGCGGGGATTGGGGGCTACACCTTC. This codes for CAWSRAGIGGYTF.

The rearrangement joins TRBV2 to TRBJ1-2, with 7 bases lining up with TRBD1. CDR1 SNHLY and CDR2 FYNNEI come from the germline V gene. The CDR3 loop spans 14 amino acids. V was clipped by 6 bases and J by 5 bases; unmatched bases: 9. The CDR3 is CASRLSGGSYGYTF. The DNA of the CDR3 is TGTGCCAGCAGATTATCAGGGGGATCTTATGGCTACACCTTC.

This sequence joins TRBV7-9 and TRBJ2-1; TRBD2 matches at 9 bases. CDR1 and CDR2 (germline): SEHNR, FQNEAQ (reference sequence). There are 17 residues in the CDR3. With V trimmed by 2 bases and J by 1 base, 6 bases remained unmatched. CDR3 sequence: CASSLLPSGMSYNEQFF. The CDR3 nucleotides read TGTGCCAGCAGCTTACTCCCTAGCGGGATGTCCTACAATGAGCAGTTCTTC.

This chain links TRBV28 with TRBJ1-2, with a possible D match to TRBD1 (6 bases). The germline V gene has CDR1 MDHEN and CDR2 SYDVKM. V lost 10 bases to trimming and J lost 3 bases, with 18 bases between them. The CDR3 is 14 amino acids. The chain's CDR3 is CATLQGPVYYGYTF. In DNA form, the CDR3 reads TGTGCCACCTTGCAGGGGCCAGTTTACTATGGCTACACCTTC.

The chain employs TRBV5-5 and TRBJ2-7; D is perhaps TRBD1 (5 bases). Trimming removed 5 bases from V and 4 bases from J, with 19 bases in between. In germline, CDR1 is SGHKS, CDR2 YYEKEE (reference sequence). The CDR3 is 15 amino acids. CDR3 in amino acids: CASRLTQGFSYEQYF. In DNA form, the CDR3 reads TGTGCCAGCAGACTTACTCAGGGATTCTCATACGAGCAGTACTTC.

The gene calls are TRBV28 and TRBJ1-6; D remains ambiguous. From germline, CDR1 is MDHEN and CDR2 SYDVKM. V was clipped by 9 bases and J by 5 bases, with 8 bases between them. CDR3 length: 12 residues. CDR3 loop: CASQENNSPLHF. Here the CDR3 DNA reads TGTGCCAGTCAGGAAAATAATTCACCCCTCCACTTT.

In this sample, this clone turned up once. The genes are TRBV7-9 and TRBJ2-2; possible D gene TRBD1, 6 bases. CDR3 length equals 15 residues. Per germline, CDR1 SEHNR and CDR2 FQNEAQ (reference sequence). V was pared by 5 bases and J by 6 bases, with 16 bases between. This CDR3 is CASSGHDRQAGELFF. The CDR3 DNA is TGTGCCAGCAGCGGACACGACCGACAGGCCGGGGAGCTGTTTTTT.

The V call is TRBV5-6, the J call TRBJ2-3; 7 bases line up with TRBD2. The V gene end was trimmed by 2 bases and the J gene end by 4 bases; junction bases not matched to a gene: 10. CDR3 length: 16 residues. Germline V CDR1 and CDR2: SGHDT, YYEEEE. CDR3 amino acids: CASSLGVSGYADTQYF. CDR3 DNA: TGTGCCAGCAGCTTAGGGGTTAGCGGGTACGCAGATACGCAGTATTTT.

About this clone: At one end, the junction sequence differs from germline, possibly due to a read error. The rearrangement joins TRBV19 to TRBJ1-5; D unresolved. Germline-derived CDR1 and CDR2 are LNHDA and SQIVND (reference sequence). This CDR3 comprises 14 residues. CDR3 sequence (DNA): TGTGCCAGTAGGACTGGGTCGGGTCATCACCCCCAGCATTTT. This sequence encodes CASRTGSGHHPQHF.

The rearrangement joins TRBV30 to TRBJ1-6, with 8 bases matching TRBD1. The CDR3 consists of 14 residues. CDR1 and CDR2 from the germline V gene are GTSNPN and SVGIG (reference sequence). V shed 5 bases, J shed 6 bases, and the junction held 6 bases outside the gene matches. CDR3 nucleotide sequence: TGTGCCTGGGAGGTAGGACAGGGTAATTCACCCCTCCACTTT. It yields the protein CAWEVGQGNSPLHF.

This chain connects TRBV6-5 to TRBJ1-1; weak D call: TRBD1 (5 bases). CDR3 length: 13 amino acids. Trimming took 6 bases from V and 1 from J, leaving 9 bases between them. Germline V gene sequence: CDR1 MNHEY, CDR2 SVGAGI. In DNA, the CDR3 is TGTGCCAGCAGCCTCGACAGGAACACTGAAGCTTTCTTT. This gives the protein CASSLDRNTEAFF.

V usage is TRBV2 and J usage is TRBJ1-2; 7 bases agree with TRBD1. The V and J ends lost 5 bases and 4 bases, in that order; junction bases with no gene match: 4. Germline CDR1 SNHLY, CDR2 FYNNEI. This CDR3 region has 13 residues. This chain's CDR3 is CASSIQGSYGYTF. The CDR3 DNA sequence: TGTGCCAGCAGTATACAGGGGTCCTATGGCTACACCTTC.

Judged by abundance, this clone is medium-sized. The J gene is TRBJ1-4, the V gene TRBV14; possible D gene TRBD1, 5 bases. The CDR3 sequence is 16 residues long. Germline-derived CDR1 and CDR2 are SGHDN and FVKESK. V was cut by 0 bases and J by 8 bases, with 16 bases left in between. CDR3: CASSQDRATGDEKLFF. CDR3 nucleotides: TGTGCCAGCAGCCAAGATCGCGCTACAGGTGACGAAAAACTGTTTTTT.

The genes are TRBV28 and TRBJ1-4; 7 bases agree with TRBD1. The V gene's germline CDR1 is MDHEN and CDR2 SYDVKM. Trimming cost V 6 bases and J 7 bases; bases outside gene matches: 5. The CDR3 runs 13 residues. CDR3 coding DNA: TGTGCCAGCAGGACAGGGATTCGTGAAAAACTGTTTTTT. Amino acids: CASRTGIREKLFF.

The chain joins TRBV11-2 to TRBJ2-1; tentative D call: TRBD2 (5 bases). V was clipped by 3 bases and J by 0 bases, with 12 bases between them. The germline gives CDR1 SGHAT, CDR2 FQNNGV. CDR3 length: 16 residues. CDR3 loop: CASSFGVSSSYNEQFF. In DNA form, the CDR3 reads TGTGCCAGCAGCTTCGGGGTTTCAAGCTCCTACAATGAGCAGTTCTTC. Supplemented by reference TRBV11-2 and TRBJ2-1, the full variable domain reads EAGVAQSPRYKIIEKRQSVAFWCNPISGHATLYWYQQILGQGPKLLIQFQNNGVVDDSQLPKDRFSAERLKGVDSTLKIQPAKLEDSAVYLCASSFGVSSSYNEQFFGPGTRLTVL.

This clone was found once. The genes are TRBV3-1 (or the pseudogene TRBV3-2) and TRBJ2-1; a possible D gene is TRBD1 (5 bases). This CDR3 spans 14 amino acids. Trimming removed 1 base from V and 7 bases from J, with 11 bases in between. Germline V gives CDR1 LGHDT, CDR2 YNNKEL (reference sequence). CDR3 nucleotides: TGTGCCAGCAGCCAAGGGCACGCAGGGAATGAGCAGTTCTTC. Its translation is CASSQGHAGNEQFF.